A selection of T cell receptor beta chains follows, all from one sample in a study of blood T cell repertoires in COVID-19. Using immunoSEQ multiplex PCR, the repertoire was profiled, and TCRdb retains in-frame clones only, with some absent. The sample includes 130,000 or so clones, approximately 90% of them seen just once. Sequenced material: peripheral blood. The receptors shown here come from a man between 65 and 80 years old with active or convalescent COVID-19. CDR3s include the opening cysteine and the closing phenylalanine or tryptophan. The D gene is left open where the match is weak. Size is stated for part of the rows, as once, few or many counts, or as a class when the clone is expanded.

d_gene | j_gene | abundance | v_gene | CDR3nt | CDR3aa
. | TRBJ1-6 | . | TRBV6-4 | TGTGCCAGCAGTGACGTCCGGGGTTCGGCCCTCCACTTT | CASSDVRGSALHF
TRBD2 | TRBJ2-7 | . | TRBV5-1 | TGCGCCAGCAGCTTGGGGCCTAGCGGGGGATTCTCAGGAATCTACGAGCAGTACTTC | CASSLGPSGGFSGIYEQYF
TRBD1 | TRBJ1-1 | . | TRBV19 | TGTGCCAGTAACCGGGACAGGGTTAACACTGAAGCTTTCTTT | CASNRDRVNTEAFF
TRBD1 | TRBJ1-4 | . | TRBV10-3 | TGTGCCATCAGGGACAGGGGAGAAAAACTGTTTTTT | CAIRDRGEKLFF
. | TRBJ1-6 | . | TRBV30 | TGTGCCTGGAGTGCCCCCAGGGTCACCTATAATTCACCCCTCCACTTT | CAWSAPRVTYNSPLHF
. | TRBJ1-1 | . | TRBV10-3 | TGTGCCATCAGTGAGTCGGGGGGTACGAACACTGAAGCTTTCTTT | CAISESGGTNTEAFF
TRBD2 | TRBJ2-7 | . | TRBV3-1/TRBV3-2 | TGTGCCAGCAGCCAAGGGGTAGCGGGAGGGGGCGAGCAGTACTTC | CASSQGVAGGGEQYF
. | TRBJ2-1 | once | TRBV19 | TGTGCCAGTAGTATAGCTGGACAATACAATGAGCAGTTCTTC | CASSIAGQYNEQFF
. | TRBJ1-2 | . | TRBV19 | TGTGCCAGTAGTATCCTCGGGAATAACTATGGCTACACCTTC | CASSILGNNYGYTF
. | TRBJ2-2 | once | TRBV5-6 | TGTGCCAGCAGCTTAGGGAGATTCACCGGGGAGCTGTTTTTT | CASSLGRFTGELFF
. | TRBJ1-5 | once | TRBV28 | TGTGCCAGCAGTTACCACGGGGTCGTAAGCAATCAGCCCCAGCATTTT | CASSYHGVVSNQPQHF
TRBD2 | TRBJ2-3 | . | TRBV10-1 | TGCGCCAGCAGCCATAGCGGGAGGGCCTTAGATACGCAGTATTTT | CASSHSGRALDTQYF
. | TRBJ2-7 | . | TRBV6-5 | TGTGCCAGCAGCTCTAGCGCCTACGAGCAGTACTTC | CASSSSAYEQYF
TRBD1 | TRBJ1-1 | . | TRBV6-5 | TGTGCCAGCAGACTAAACAGGGGTGCGACTGAAGCTTTCTTT | CASRLNRGATEAFF
TRBD1 | TRBJ2-5 | . | TRBV12-3/TRBV12-4 | TGTGCCAGCAGAACAGGGGAGAAAGAGACCCAGTACTTC | CASRTGEKETQYF
TRBD1 | TRBJ2-7 | . | TRBV6-5 | TGTGCCAGCACAGGGGGATTAGGGGCTACCTACGAGCAGTACTTC | CASTGGLGATYEQYF
. | TRBJ2-7 | . | TRBV5-6 | TGTGCCAGCAGCTCCGGACTCACACAATTATACGAGCAGTACTTC | CASSSGLTQLYEQYF
TRBD1 | TRBJ2-7 | . | TRBV28 | TGTGCCAGCAGTTTATATCCCGGACAGGACGACTACGAGCAGTACTTC | CASSLYPGQDDYEQYF
TRBD1 | TRBJ2-7 | . | TRBV28 | TGTGCCAGCAGTAGCGGGACAGGGGCTCCCTACGAGCAGTACTTC | CASSSGTGAPYEQYF
. | TRBJ1-5 | . | TRBV28 | TGTGCCAGCAGTTCCCAGGGTAGCGGTCAGCCCCAGCATTTT | CASSSQGSGQPQHF
TRBD1 | TRBJ2-7 | . | TRBV6-5 | TGTGCCAGCAGTTACGTCGGGACAGATACCTACGAGCAGTACTTC | CASSYVGTDTYEQYF
TRBD1 | TRBJ2-7 | . | TRBV28 | TGTGCCAGCAAGACCTGGGACAGGGGCTCCTACGAGCAGTACTTC | CASKTWDRGSYEQYF
TRBD2 | TRBJ2-7 | . | TRBV7-6 | TGTGCCAGCAGCTTAGCGGGACTAGCGGGAGGGAGCTCCTACGAGCAGTACTTC | CASSLAGLAGGSSYEQYF
TRBD2 | TRBJ2-1 | . | TRBV28 | TGTGCCAGCAGCCTCCCCGAGGCGGGAGGGTACAATGAGCAGTTCTTC | CASSLPEAGGYNEQFF
TRBD2 | TRBJ2-3 | . | TRBV6-6 | TGTGCCAGCAGACGACTCCTGGGGCAGCGGGGAGGCACAGATACGCAGTATTTT | CASRRLLGQRGGTDTQYF
. | TRBJ2-7 | once | TRBV28 | TGTGCCAGCAGTTCCGTCTCGACAGCAACCTACGAGCAGTACTTC | CASSSVSTATYEQYF
TRBD1 | TRBJ2-7 | . | TRBV6-4 | TGTGCCAGCAACCCCGGGACAGTCCTAACGGAGCAGTACTTC | CASNPGTVLTEQYF
. | TRBJ2-7 | . | TRBV7-2 | TGTGCCAGCAGAACAGGTAACTCCTACGAGCAGTACTTC | CASRTGNSYEQYF
. | TRBJ2-1 | few | TRBV5-1 | TGCGCCACCAGGGAGGGGGAGGGCTACAATGAGCAGTTCTTC | CATREGEGYNEQFF
. | TRBJ1-5 | . | TRBV2 | TGTGCCAGCAGCGGAGGGGCAGCGGGAGGCAATCAGCCCCAGCATTTT | CASSGGAAGGNQPQHF
. | TRBJ1-5 | once | TRBV9 | TGTGCCAGCAGCCCTGGACAGCTCAATCAGCCCCAGCATTTT | CASSPGQLNQPQHF